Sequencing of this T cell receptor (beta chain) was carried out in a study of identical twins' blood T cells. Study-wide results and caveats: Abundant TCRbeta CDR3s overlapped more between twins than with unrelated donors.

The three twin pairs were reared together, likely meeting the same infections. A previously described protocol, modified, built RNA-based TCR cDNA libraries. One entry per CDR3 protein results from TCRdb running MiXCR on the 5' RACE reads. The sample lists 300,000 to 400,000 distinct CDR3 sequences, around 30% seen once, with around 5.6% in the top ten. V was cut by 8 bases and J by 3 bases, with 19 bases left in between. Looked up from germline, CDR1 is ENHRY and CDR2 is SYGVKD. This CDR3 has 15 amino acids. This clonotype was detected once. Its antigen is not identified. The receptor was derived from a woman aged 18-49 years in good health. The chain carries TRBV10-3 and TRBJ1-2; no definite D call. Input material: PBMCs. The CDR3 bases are TGTGCCATCTCCCCAGGTTTAGTGGGCGACTATGGCTACACCTTC. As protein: CAISPGLVGDYGYTF.